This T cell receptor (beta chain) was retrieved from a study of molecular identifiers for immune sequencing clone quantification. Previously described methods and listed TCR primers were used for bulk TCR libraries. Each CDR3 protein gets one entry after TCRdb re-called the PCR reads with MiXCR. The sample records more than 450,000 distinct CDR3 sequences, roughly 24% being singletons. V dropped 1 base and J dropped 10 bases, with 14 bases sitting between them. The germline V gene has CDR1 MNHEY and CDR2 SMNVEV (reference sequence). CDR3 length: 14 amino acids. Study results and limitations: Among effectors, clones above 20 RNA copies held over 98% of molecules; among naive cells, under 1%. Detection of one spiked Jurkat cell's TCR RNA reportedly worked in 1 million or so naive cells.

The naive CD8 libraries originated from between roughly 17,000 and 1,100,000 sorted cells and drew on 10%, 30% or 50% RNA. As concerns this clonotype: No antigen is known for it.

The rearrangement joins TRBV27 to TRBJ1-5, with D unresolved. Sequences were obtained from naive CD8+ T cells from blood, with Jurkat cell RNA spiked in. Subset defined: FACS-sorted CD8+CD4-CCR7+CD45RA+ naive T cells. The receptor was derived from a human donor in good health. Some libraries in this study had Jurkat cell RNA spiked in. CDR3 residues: CASSLFDTGSPQHF. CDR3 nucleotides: TGTGCCAGCAGTTTATTCGACACCGGTTCACCCCAGCATTTT.